Many counts were recorded for the clone carrying this TCR beta chain. The antigen is undetermined. A universal primer site came from template switching; cDNA carried unique molecular identifiers. From the 5' RACE reads, TCRdb called clonotypes with MiXCR, one entry per CDR3 protein. The sample holds approximately 220,000 distinct CDR3 sequences, around a tenth seen once. This sample is drawn from a study of identical twins. The CDR3 contains 14 residues. V gave up 5 bases and J gave up 5 bases, with 19 bases separating them. CDR1 SQVTM and CDR2 ANQGSEA come from the germline V gene. Findings and caveats of the study: Memory repertoires showed no such pattern, whereas abundant cord blood beta clonotypes carried fewer insertions. Weaker excess twin sharing was seen among beta out-of-frame sequences. Conclusions were based on cross-sectional statistical analysis, without following the same donors.

The sequencing input was memory (CD45RO+) T cells sorted from blood. This TCR derives from a woman between 18 and 29 years old in good health. V gene TRBV29-1 combines with J gene TRBJ2-7, with D perhaps matching TRBD1 or TRBD2 (6 bases each). DNA of the CDR3: TGCAGCGTTAGGCGCCTAGGAGGGGACAACGAGCAGTACTTC. Its protein is CSVRRLGGDNEQYF.